Below are 10 T cell receptor beta chains sequenced from a single sample in a study of blood T cell repertoires in COVID-19. Sequencing used immunoSEQ multiplex PCR; TCRdb keeps in-frame clones, though not all of them. This sample has tens of thousands of clones, with 60% to 85% found just once. Input material: peripheral blood. These receptors all come from a man between 65 and 80 years old with acute or convalescent COVID-19.

The chain is built from TRBV28 and TRBJ1-2, with D hard to call. From germline, CDR1 is MDHEN and CDR2 SYDVKM. Between the trimmed V and J ends, which lost 2 bases and 8 bases, there was a span of 9 bases. There are 12 residues in the CDR3. As DNA, the CDR3 is TGTGCCAGCAGTTTAAAGAATAGAGGCTACACCTTC. Its protein is CASSLKNRGYTF.

V gene TRBV5-1 combines with J gene TRBJ2-2, with D possibly being TRBD1 (5 bases). This CDR3 has 16 amino acids. From germline, CDR1 is SGHRS and CDR2 YFSETQ. V dropped 4 bases and J dropped 0 bases, with 13 bases sitting between them. The CDR3 DNA follows: TGCGCCAGCAGCCGTACCGACAGCGCGAACACCGGGGAGCTGTTTTTT. As protein: CASSRTDSANTGELFF.

The chain links TRBV10-3 to TRBJ1-4; D unresolved. This CDR3 region has 13 residues. Trimming left V 5 bases short and J 2 bases short, with 6 bases between. Germline V lookup: CDR1 ENHRY, CDR2 SYGVKD. The CDR3 nucleotides read TGTGCCATCAGTCGAGGGACTAATGAAAAACTGTTTTTT. This encodes CAISRGTNEKLFF.

This sequence joins TRBV18 and TRBJ1-1, with TRBD1 matching over 8 bases. V gave up 6 bases and J gave up 3 bases; unmatched junction bases: 9. In germline, CDR1 is KGHSH, CDR2 LQKENI. The CDR3 covers 15 residues. This CDR3 is CASSPQGAGDTEAFF. The CDR3 DNA is TGTGCCAGCTCGCCCCAGGGGGCGGGGGACACTGAAGCTTTCTTT.

The CDR3 DNA sequence: TGCGCCAGCAGCTTGGGGGGGCTGACTGAAGCTTTCTTT. Residues: CASSLGGLTEAFF. V is TRBV5-1 and J is TRBJ1-1; a weak D match, TRBD1 (6 bases). Germline V lookup: CDR1 SGHRS, CDR2 YFSETQ. V was clipped by 0 bases and J by 5 bases, with 8 bases between them. CDR3 size: 13 residues. The full variable domain, in which reference TRBV5-1 and TRBJ1-1 provide the parts outside the CDR3, is KAGVTQTPRYLIKTRGQQVTLSCSPISGHRSVSWYQQTPGQGLQFLFEYFSETQRNKGNFPGRFSGRQFSNSRSEMNVSTLELGDSALYLCASSLGGLTEAFFGQGTRLTVV.

The chain joins TRBV28 to TRBJ2-3; possible D gene TRBD1, 6 bases. Germline loops: CDR1 MDHEN, CDR2 SYDVKM. The V and J ends lost 2 bases and 5 bases respectively, with 14 bases between them. The CDR3 spans 15 residues. The CDR3 nucleotides read TGTGCCAGCAGTTTACAGGGGCTAAAAGAAGATACGCAGTATTTT. Encoded protein: CASSLQGLKEDTQYF. The full variable domain, with the rest looked up from reference TRBV28 and TRBJ2-3, is DVKVTQSSRYLVKRTGEKVFLECVQDMDHENMFWYRQDPGLGLRLIYFSYDVKMKEKGDIPEGYSVSREKKERFSLILESASTNQTSMYLCASSLQGLKEDTQYFGPGTRLTVL.

This clone showed up just once. The chain recombines TRBV28 with TRBJ1-5, with D maybe TRBD1 (5 bases). From germline, CDR1 is MDHEN and CDR2 SYDVKM. The CDR3 spans 15 residues. V was trimmed by 3 bases and J by 6 bases, leaving 15 bases between them. As DNA, the CDR3 is TGTGCCAGCAGTTTGCCTCAACAGGCTGGTCAGCCCCAGCATTTT. Amino acid sequence: CASSLPQQAGQPQHF.

This clone was picked up one time. The chain recombines TRBV10-3 with TRBJ1-2; TRBD1 matches at 7 bases. Trimming at V came to 5 bases and at J to 4 bases, leaving 4 bases not matched to a gene. Germline values: CDR1 ENHRY, CDR2 SYGVKD. The length of the CDR3 is 13 residues. The CDR3 protein is CAISTGEAYGYTF. The CDR3 coding sequence is TGTGCCATCAGTACAGGGGAGGCCTATGGCTACACCTTC.

This clone has a count of ten or more. This rearrangement joins TRBV15 to TRBJ1-5, with 9 bases aligning to TRBD1. This CDR3 has 15 amino acids. V lost 0 bases, J lost 5 bases, and 2 bases stayed unmatched. In germline, CDR1 is LNHNV, CDR2 YYDKDF (reference sequence). The CDR3 sequence is CATSRDRTGDQPQHF. CDR3 nucleotide sequence: TGTGCCACCAGCAGAGATAGGACAGGGGATCAGCCCCAGCATTTT.

The chain recombines TRBV2 with TRBJ2-5, with TRBD1 as a possible D gene (6 bases). The germline gives CDR1 SNHLY, CDR2 FYNNEI. V lost 6 bases to trimming and J lost 5 bases, with 13 bases between them. The CDR3 is 13 amino acids. The CDR3 DNA is TGTGCCAGCAGAAGAGGGGGTGGGGAGACCCAGTACTTC. Amino acid sequence: CASRRGGGETQYF.